This T cell receptor (beta chain) was sequenced during a study of cytomegalovirus exposure and HLA in healthy donors. In the study overall: Across some 400 genotyped donors, roughly 80% landed in the Caucasian-associated ancestry cluster.

Vbeta (60) and Jbeta (13) primers were used in the PCR. Using immunoSEQ multiplex PCR, the repertoire was profiled, and TCRdb retains in-frame clones only, with some absent. The sample consists of 63,000 or so clones, roughly three quarters of them appearing once. Germline V CDR1 and CDR2: MGHRA, YSYEKL. This CDR3 spans 16 amino acids. Unmatched junction bases numbered 10, after V lost 5 bases and J lost 1 base. The chain couples TRBV4-1 to TRBJ1-1; 7 positions match TRBD1. The receptor was isolated from a woman in her twenties or thirties in good health and CMV-seronegative. Material: PBMCs. CDR3 amino acids: CASSWNPGQKNTEAFF. CDR3 DNA sequence: TGCGCCAGCAGCTGGAACCCGGGACAGAAGAACACTGAAGCTTTCTTT.